This TCR beta chain is from a study of graft-versus-host responses after intestinal transplantation. The wider study: Each recipient received anti-thymocyte globulin induction, then tacrolimus and steroids for 2 to 4 years.

The CDR3 contains 15 residues. The V gene lost 4 bases and the J gene lost 4 bases, with 16 bases spanning the gap. Germline CDR1 MRHNA, CDR2 SNTAGT. Overall study findings and caveats: GvH clone levels peaked in circulation, and this peak was associated with early post-transplant HvG declines. High graft-versus-host to host-versus-graft T cell clonal ratios marked allografts of patients with graft-donor macrochimerism. GvH clones were identified in recipient marrow, with some first appearing in ileum or blood.

TCRdb keeps only in-frame clones here, not all; method: immunoSEQ multiplex PCR. The sample gives 70,000 to 75,000 clones, 89% of which show up once; around 2.7% is in the top ten. To note about this clone: As yet, its antigen is unknown.

Material: unstimulated CD8+ T cells sorted from spleen or lymph node cells, obtained before intestinal transplant. This chain connects TRBV6-4 to TRBJ1-2; D perhaps matches TRBD1 (5 bases). The TCR sequence derives from a human donor who received an intestinal transplant. The CDR3 reads CASSAPGPPFYGYTF. The CDR3 bases are TGTGCCAGCAGTGCCCCAGGGCCTCCATTCTATGGCTACACCTTC.